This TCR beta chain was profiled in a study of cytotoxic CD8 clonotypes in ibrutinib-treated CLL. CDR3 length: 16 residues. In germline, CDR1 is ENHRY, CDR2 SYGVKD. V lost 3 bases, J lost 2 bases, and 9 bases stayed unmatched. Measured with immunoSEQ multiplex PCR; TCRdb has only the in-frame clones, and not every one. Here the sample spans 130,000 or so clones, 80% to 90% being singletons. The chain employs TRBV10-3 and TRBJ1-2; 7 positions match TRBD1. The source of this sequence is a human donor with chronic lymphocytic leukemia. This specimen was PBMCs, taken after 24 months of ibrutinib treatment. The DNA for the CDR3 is TGTGCCATCAGTGACCATCCCGGACAGGCCAACTATGGCTACACCTTC. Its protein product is CAISDHPGQANYGYTF.